This T cell receptor (beta chain) was captured by sequencing in a study of blood T cells in healthy people across ages (dated by TCRdb to between 2014 and 2017). With respect to the entire study: Template switching captured roughly one uniquely barcoded TCR beta cDNA molecule per two T cells in model experiments. Four age groups were formed from the donors: young (average roughly 15 years), middle-aged (approximately 39), aged (around 62) and long-lived (roughly 81). Using the same blood draw, the study looked at two additional independent replicas of 1 million unique cDNA reads for two donors, one aged 18 to 30 and the other aged 80 or older. To track age-related changes in TCR beta repertoire diversity, the study relied on deep sequencing normalized with unique cDNA molecular identifiers. To avoid experimental bias, donors of different ages were randomly spread across the sequencing lanes. The paper as a whole reports these results and caveats: Estimates of total diversity based on one million sequenced T cells were regarded as lower bounds and as underestimates. Because donor CMV infection status was unknown, age-related changes in expanded clonotypes were potentially confounded. Conclusive comparison of naive and antigen-experienced compartments was prevented by the profiling of bulk unsorted PBMCs. As age increased, observed TCR beta diversity per million T cells dropped in a roughly linear way, and a significant reduction was already evident by age 40. The long-lived group showed more naive CD4+ T cells, fewer expanded clones and increased TCR diversity than the aged group, suggesting age selection. There was a strong correlation between observed TCR beta diversity and the percentage of naive T cells measured by flow cytometry.

Donors were under 40 systemically healthy Caucasian individuals from Russia aged roughly 6 to 90 years. Around 9.9 milliliters of peripheral blood were collected from each donor into EDTA-treated Vacutainer tubes. Ficoll-Paque density-gradient centrifugation was used to isolate PBMCs, with at least 6.5 million per sample. Trizol reagent was used to extract total RNA from the PBMCs, yielding at least 6 micrograms per sample. The percentages of naive CD45RAhigh/CD27high T cells were determined by flow cytometry on a PBMC aliquot from every donor. This clonotype turned up a few times. The antigen this receptor binds is unknown. Per-base qualities were not stored, and no clone one base away is much larger. Reading the germline V gene (reference sequence) gives CDR1 DFQATT and CDR2 SNEGSKA. From V the trimming removes 5 bases and from J it removes 1 base, while the gene matches leave 6 bases of the junction unaccounted for. The CDR3 sequence holds 14 residues, the cysteine and phenylalanine included. Only the CDR3 DNA is retained, 42 bases long and in frame from the first base.

To prepare the library, 5' RACE was applied. These reads were obtained on an Illumina HiSeq 2500. The second PCR ran for about 6 to 12 cycles and used a J-beta primer mix along with a sample-barcoded 5' primer. Each TCR beta cDNA molecule received a unique molecular identifier from a template-switch 5' adaptor carrying 12 random nucleotides. Each sample yielded at least 2.5 million CDR3-containing paired-end reads. All of the RNA was converted into first-strand cDNA using the Mint cDNA synthesis kit, with a TRBC-specific oligonucleotide serving as the primer. Following uracil-DNA glycosylase treatment, all cDNA underwent a first 18-cycle PCR with the universal primers M1SS and BC2_uni_R. From the authors' description of their analysis: For normalization, 1 million high-quality reads, each with a distinct molecular identifier, were randomly selected from each sample. Instead of being binned into consensus sequences, reads that shared molecular identifiers were thrown out. MiTCR, with a Q25 quality threshold and the strictest error-elimination algorithm, was used for CDR3 identification, clonotype clustering and error correction. A nonparametric unseen species model with Euler transformation was used to estimate a lower bound on total TCR beta diversity. Through fastp at Q25 and MiXCR, TCRdb rebuilt clones from the public reads, retaining in-frame beta chains. A single entry per CDR3 protein holds the most common genes and DNA from its merged rows. TCRdb's processing, not the authors' own work, is the source of the V and J calls. This sample has about 580,000 distinct CDR3 sequences in its table, and 47% of those were observed once. In total, the top ten clones hold about 22% of the sample.

Sequencing used blood. The chain is made from TRBV20-1 and TRBJ2-7; 9 bases in the middle match TRBD1. This TCR came from an elderly man in good health. In nucleotides, the sequence is TGCAGTGCTCCCGGGACAGGGCAGTCCTACGAGCAGTACTTC. The encoded protein is CSAPGTGQSYEQYF.